The next 24 T cell receptor beta chains were all read from a single sample in a study of OX40 agonist ivuxolimab in advanced cancers. Profiled with immunoSEQ multiplex PCR; TCRdb holds only in-frame clones, not every one. This sample has approximately 91,000 clones, with around 87% found just once. Sequencing used CD4+ or CD8+ T cells sorted from blood, obtained in a trial of the OX40 agonist ivuxolimab. Receptors originate from an adult with an advanced solid tumor such as melanoma, head and neck, liver or kidney cancer.

The V and J genes are TRBV2 and TRBJ2-1; 11 bases align to TRBD2. Trimming at V came to 6 bases and at J to 5 bases, leaving 9 bases not matched to a gene. The CDR3 has 16 residues. CDR1 is SNHLY and CDR2 is FYNNEI in the germline V gene. The CDR3 nucleotides read TGTGCCAGCAGACGGCAAACTAGCGGGGGCCACAATGAGCAGTTCTTC. Translated: CASRRQTSGGHNEQFF. Filled out from reference TRBV2 and TRBJ2-1, the complete variable domain reads EPEVTQTPSHQVTQMGQEVILRCVPISNHLYFYWYRQILGQKVEFLVSFYNNEISEKSEIFDDQFSVERPDGSNFTLKIRSTKLEDSAMYFCASRRQTSGGHNEQFFGPGTRLTVL.

This clone was seen only a few times. The chain employs TRBV18 and TRBJ1-1; D may be TRBD1 (5 bases). The V end lost 3 bases, the J end lost 1 base, and 12 bases lay between the germline ends. Looked up from germline, CDR1 is KGHSH and CDR2 is LQKENI. The CDR3 length is 15 residues. The CDR3 loop reads CASSPSRQSNTEAFF. CDR3 nucleotide sequence: TGTGCCAGCTCACCCTCGCGACAGTCGAACACTGAAGCTTTCTTT.

The chain is built from TRBV21-1 and TRBJ2-7; TRBD1, as called in the table, went unchecked against the DNA. TRBV21-1 has pseudogene status. This CDR3 is 14 amino acids long. The CDR3 protein is CARGGGQAPYEQYF. For the CDR3, the DNA is TGTGCCAGAGGGGGGGGACAGGCTCCCTACGAGCAGTACTTC.

This chain joins TRBV2 and TRBJ2-6; unclear D gene. Germline CDR1 SNHLY, CDR2 FYNNEI. Trimming left V 2 bases short and J 1 base short, with 3 bases between. The CDR3 has 14 residues. CDR3: CASSEQSGANVLTF. CDR3 DNA sequence: TGTGCCAGCAGTGAACAGTCTGGGGCCAACGTCCTGACTTTC.

The genes are TRBV6-5 and TRBJ1-1; perhaps TRBD1 as D (6 bases). The germline CDR1 and CDR2 sequences are MNHEY and SVGAGI. The CDR3 spans 16 residues. Trimming removed 0 bases from V and 1 base from J, with 12 bases in between. The DNA of the CDR3 is TGTGCCAGCAGTTACTCGGGGGCAGGGTGGAACACTGAAGCTTTCTTT. Translation: CASSYSGAGWNTEAFF.

V gene TRBV9 combines with J gene TRBJ2-3, with D hard to call. V gave up 4 bases and J gave up 2 bases, with 23 bases separating them. The CDR3 totals 18 residues. Germline V gene data show CDR1 as SGDLS and CDR2 as YYNGEE. The CDR3 here is CASSPHHLSTPYTDTQYF. In DNA form, the CDR3 reads TGTGCCAGCAGCCCGCATCACCTATCAACCCCTTACACAGATACGCAGTATTTT.

The genes are TRBV11-2 and TRBJ2-7, with TRBD2 as a possible D gene (5 bases). From germline, CDR1 is SGHAT and CDR2 FQNNGV. Trimming pared 8 bases from V and 6 bases from J, leaving 17 bases between. This CDR3 contains 13 residues. Here the CDR3 reads CASQIFSEGEQYF. In nucleotides, the CDR3 is TGTGCCAGCCAGATCTTTAGCGAGGGCGAGCAGTACTTC.

This clone was found once. The rearrangement links TRBV6-4 to TRBJ1-1; TRBD1 might be the D (5 bases). This CDR3 comprises 15 residues. Germline CDR1 MRHNA, CDR2 SNTAGT. With 6 bases removed from V and 2 bases from J, the gap between germline ends came to 16 bases. CDR3: CASRPLGQGNTEAFF. Written as DNA, the CDR3 is TGTGCCAGCAGACCCCTGGGCCAGGGAAACACTGAAGCTTTCTTT.

Only one count was recorded for this clone. The V call is TRBV5-5, the J call TRBJ2-7, with 7 bases that match TRBD1. Germline V gene data show CDR1 as SGHKS and CDR2 as YYEKEE (reference sequence). This CDR3 has 13 residues. The trim removed 5 bases at V and 4 bases at J, leaving 6 bases unmatched. CDR3 nucleotides: TGTGCCAGCAGGTTGACAGGGCTATACGAGCAGTACTTC. Residues: CASRLTGLYEQYF. The variable domain in full, completed from reference TRBV5-5 and TRBJ2-7, reads DAGVTQSPTHLIKTRGQQVTLRCSPISGHKSVSWYQQVLGQGPQFIFQYYEKEERGRGNFPDRFSARQFPNYSSELNVNALLLGDSALYLCASRLTGLYEQYFGPGTRLTVT.

V gene TRBV25-1 combines with J gene TRBJ2-6; D is unclear. Germline V CDR1 and CDR2: MGHDK, SYGVNS. This CDR3 comprises 16 residues. V lost 1 base to trimming and J lost 3 bases, with 10 bases between them. The CDR3 protein is CASSEFKAVGANVLTF. CDR3 bases: TGTGCCAGCAGTGAATTCAAGGCTGTTGGGGCCAACGTCCTGACTTTC.

The chain couples TRBV2 to TRBJ2-7; a weak D match, TRBD2 (6 bases). The germline CDR1 and CDR2 sequences are SNHLY and FYNNEI. The V gene lost 8 bases and the J gene lost 9 bases, with 17 bases spanning the gap. CDR3 length: 12 amino acids. CDR3 protein: CASSGGRVLQYF. The CDR3 coding sequence is TGTGCCAGCTCCGGGGGAAGGGTGTTGCAGTACTTC.

The J gene is TRBJ1-1, the V gene TRBV12-5; 9 positions match TRBD1. This CDR3 comprises 15 residues. After removal of 5 bases from V and 8 bases from J, the junction contained 12 bases not matched to a gene. Germline values: CDR1 LGHNT, CDR2 FRNRAP. The CDR3 DNA reads as TGTGCTAGTGGTGCAACCGGGACAGGGCTTTCCGAAGCTTTCTTT. Amino acid sequence: CASGATGTGLSEAFF.

The V call is TRBV2, the J call TRBJ2-5, with 8 bases identical to TRBD1. The ends lost 6 bases at V and 5 bases at J; junction bases unmatched: 2. The CDR3 totals 12 residues. Germline V lookup: CDR1 SNHLY, CDR2 FYNNEI. CDR3 in amino acids: CASSRTGETQYF. CDR3 nucleotide sequence: TGTGCCAGCAGCAGGACAGGGGAGACCCAGTACTTC.

The V gene is TRBV9, the J gene TRBJ1-1; tentative D call: TRBD1 (6 bases). The CDR3 runs to 16 residues. V was shortened by 0 bases and J by 2 bases, with 14 bases between the two germline ends. Germline CDR1 is SGDLS and CDR2 is YYNGEE. CDR3 bases: TGTGCCAGCAGCGTAGACGAAGGGGGAAAAAACACTGAAGCTTTCTTT. This gives the protein CASSVDEGGKNTEAFF.

This clone was seen more than once but under ten times. This chain uses TRBV7-2 with TRBJ2-3; perhaps TRBD2 as D (7 bases). Trimming pared 5 bases from V and 2 bases from J, leaving 20 bases between. The CDR3 is 17 amino acids. Germline CDR1 reads SGHTA; CDR2 reads FQGNSA. The CDR3 region has the DNA TGTGCCAGCAGCCACTGGGGGGCGGGGGCGGTCACAGATACGCAGTATTTT. Protein: CASSHWGAGAVTDTQYF.

The rearrangement links TRBV5-1 to TRBJ1-3, with TRBD1 identical over 11 bases. Germline CDR1 is SGHRS and CDR2 is YFSETQ. The CDR3 length is 19 residues. Trimming cost V 0 bases and J 1 base; bases outside gene matches: 9. The CDR3 spells CASSLGRTGGYISGNTIYF. The CDR3, as DNA: TGCGCCAGCAGCTTGGGCCGGACAGGGGGCTATATTTCTGGAAACACCATATATTTT.

The chain links TRBV11-3 to TRBJ2-1; D is undetermined. V gave up 0 bases and J gave up 4 bases, with 7 bases separating them. Germline V gives CDR1 SGHNT, CDR2 YENEEA. This CDR3 is 14 amino acids long. CDR3 sequence reads: CASSLDLGYNEQFF. The CDR3, as DNA: TGTGCCAGCAGCTTAGACTTAGGGTACAATGAGCAGTTCTTC.

This chain connects TRBV11-1 to TRBJ1-6, with D tentatively TRBD1 (5 bases). V was trimmed by 3 bases and J by 1 base, leaving 7 bases between them. Germline V CDR1 and CDR2: SGHAT, FQDESV (reference sequence). CDR3 size: 15 residues. Here the CDR3 DNA reads TGTGCCAGCAGCTTCAAGGGGTCCTATAATTCACCCCTCCACTTT. It translates to CASSFKGSYNSPLHF.

V gene TRBV7-6 combines with J gene TRBJ2-2, with D tentatively TRBD1 (6 bases). Trimming left V 5 bases short and J 0 bases short, with 13 bases between. The CDR3 totals 16 residues. CDR1 SGHVS and CDR2 FNYEAQ come from the germline V gene. CDR3 DNA sequence: TGTGCCAGCAGCCCTTCACAGGGTACGAACACCGGGGAGCTGTTTTTT. This translates into CASSPSQGTNTGELFF.

The chain uses TRBV5-1 and TRBJ2-5; D is possibly TRBD1 or TRBD2 (5 bases each). Trimming removed 2 bases from V and 3 bases from J, with 17 bases in between. The CDR3 runs to 16 residues. Per the germline V gene, CDR1 is SGHRS and CDR2 is YFSETQ. CDR3 sequence reads: CASSFDARGLKETQYF. Written as DNA, the CDR3 is TGCGCCAGCAGCTTCGACGCGAGGGGCCTCAAAGAGACCCAGTACTTC.

This sequence joins TRBV6-4 and TRBJ2-3, with 8 bases identical to TRBD2. The V and J ends lost 5 bases and 2 bases, in that order; junction bases with no gene match: 6. Germline CDR1 is MRHNA and CDR2 is SNTAGT. This CDR3 spans 15 amino acids. The CDR3 protein is CASSPSGGVTDTQYF. CDR3 DNA: TGTGCCAGCAGTCCGTCCGGGGGGGTCACAGATACGCAGTATTTT.

The chain recombines TRBV6-1 with TRBJ1-2, with D unresolved. Deletions cut 3 bases from V and 5 bases from J, with 10 bases between. Germline V CDR1 and CDR2: MNHNS, SASEGT. The CDR3 extends over 13 amino acids. CDR3 sequence (DNA): TGTGCCAGCAGTGACCCGGGCGGATATGGCTACACCTTC. It codes for CASSDPGGYGYTF.

The chain employs TRBV4-3 and TRBJ1-3, with D possibly matching TRBD1 (6 bases). This CDR3 comprises 16 residues. V was pared by 0 bases and J by 4 bases, with 13 bases between. Germline CDR1 and CDR2: LGHNA and YSLEER. CDR3 residues: CASSQEGQIKGNTIYF. CDR3 DNA: TGCGCCAGCAGCCAAGAAGGACAGATTAAAGGAAACACCATATATTTT.

This clone appeared a single time. The chain is built from TRBV11-2 and TRBJ1-1; D remains ambiguous. This CDR3 has 13 residues. Germline V gives CDR1 SGHAT, CDR2 FQNNGV. V dropped 4 bases and J dropped 1 base, with 7 bases sitting between them. This chain's CDR3 is CASSSPRNTEAFF. CDR3 nucleotide sequence: TGTGCCAGCAGCTCACCACGGAACACTGAAGCTTTCTTT.